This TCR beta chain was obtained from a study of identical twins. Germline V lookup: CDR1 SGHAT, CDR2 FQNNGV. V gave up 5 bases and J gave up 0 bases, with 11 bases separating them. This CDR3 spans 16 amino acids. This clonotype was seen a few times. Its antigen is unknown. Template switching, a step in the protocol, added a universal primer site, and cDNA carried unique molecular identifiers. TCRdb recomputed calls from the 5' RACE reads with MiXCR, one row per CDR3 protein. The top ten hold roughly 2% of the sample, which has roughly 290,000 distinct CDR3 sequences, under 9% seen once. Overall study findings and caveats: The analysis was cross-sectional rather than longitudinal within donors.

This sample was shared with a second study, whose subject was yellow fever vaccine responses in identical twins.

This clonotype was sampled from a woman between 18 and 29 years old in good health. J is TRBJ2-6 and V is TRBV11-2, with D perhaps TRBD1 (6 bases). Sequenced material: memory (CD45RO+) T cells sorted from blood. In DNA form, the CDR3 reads TGTGCCAGCAGCCCCGAAGGGGGCTCTGGGGCCAACGTCCTGACTTTC. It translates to CASSPEGGSGANVLTF.